The rows below give T cell receptor beta chains drawn from one sample of a study of Graves' ophthalmopathy and Graves' hyperthyroidism. TCRdb reprocessed the multiplex PCR reads via MiXCR and lists one record per CDR3 protein. The repertoire holds about 620,000 distinct CDR3 sequences, with approximately 22% as singletons. Source material: peripheral blood. The receptors originated from a woman aged 18-29 years with stable Graves' hyperthyroidism. Some clones in this sample may be carry-over from other donors' samples. The CDR3 runs from the conserved cysteine through the conserved F or W. Each record gives: V gene, clone size, J gene, D gene, CDR3 DNA, CDR3 protein. A D gene is named only where the DNA matches it firmly. Clone size, where shown, is once, few, many, or a class for clones that have expanded.

TRBV6-1	.	TRBJ2-7	.	TGTGCCAGCAGTGGAGGTAAGGGATCGGACTACGAGCAGTACTTC	CASSGGKGSDYEQYF
TRBV28	.	TRBJ1-6	.	TGTGCCAGCAGTTTGAGGAGCTCCTATAATTCACCCCCCCACTTT	CASSLRSSYNSPPHF
TRBV12-3/TRBV12-4	many	TRBJ1-1	TRBD1	TGTGCCAGCCGACCGGGGGACAGGGGCATGAACACTGAAGCTTTCTTT	CASRPGDRGMNTEAFF
TRBV6-2/TRBV6-3	.	TRBJ2-2	TRBD2	TGTGCCAGCAGACAACTAGCGGGGGGACTCATGAACACCGGGGAGCTGTTTTTT	CASRQLAGGLMNTGELFF
TRBV20-1	many	TRBJ2-7	.	TGCAGTGCTAGACGGGAATTTGGGGTCTACGAGCAGTACTTC	CSARREFGVYEQYF
TRBV27	few	TRBJ1-1	.	TGTGCCAGCCGTATACACCCTCGGTACAGGTCGATGAACGCTGAAGCTTTCTTT	CASRIHPRYRSMNAEAFF
TRBV4-3	many	TRBJ2-5	.	TGCGCCAGCAGCCAACTAACGGGGGGCAAAGAGACCCAGTACTTC	CASSQLTGGKETQYF
TRBV6-2/TRBV6-3	many	TRBJ2-2	.	TGTGCCACGCGTGGGAACACCGGGGAGCTGTTTTTT	CATRGNTGELFF
TRBV6-5	many	TRBJ1-1	.	TGTGCCAGCAGTTACTCGAGTTTGTATCCCAAAGCTTTCTTT	CASSYSSLYPKAFF
TRBV20-1	.	TRBJ2-5	TRBD2	TGCAGTGCTAGAAACCCCGGGAGGGCCGGGGAGACCCAGTACTTC	CSARNPGRAGETQYF
TRBV11-2	.	TRBJ2-5	.	TGTGCCAGCAGCCCCCCCTGGCGTCAGACCCAGTACTTC	CASSPPWRQTQYF
TRBV14	few	TRBJ2-7	TRBD2	TGTGCCAGCAGCCCTACTAGCGGGGGGCTCCGAAGCTCCTACGAGCAGTACTTC	CASSPTSGGLRSSYEQYF
TRBV20-1	many	TRBJ1-1	.	TGCAGTGCTAGATGGGGCGGGGGGGACACTGAAGCTTTCTTT	CSARWGGGDTEAFF
TRBV7-6	many	TRBJ1-1	.	TGTGCCAGCAGCTTAGGGGATGGCACTGAAGCTTTCTTT	CASSLGDGTEAFF
TRBV18	.	TRBJ2-7	TRBD1	TGTGCCAGCTCTGACAGGGTGCTTTCTGAGCAGTACTTC	CASSDRVLSEQYF
TRBV7-9	few	TRBJ2-2	.	TGTGCCAGCAGCTGGACAGTACTGAACACCGGGGAGCTGTTTTTT	CASSWTVLNTGELFF
TRBV12-3/TRBV12-4	many	TRBJ2-7	.	TGTGCCAGCAGGCTGAGACACGAGCAGTACTTC	CASRLRHEQYF
TRBV20-1	.	TRBJ2-2	TRBD1	TGCAGTGCTCACCGAAAATCCGGGACAGCAATTTTGGGGGAGCTGTTTTTT	CSAHRKSGTAILGELFF
TRBV4-1	many	TRBJ1-1	.	TGCGCCAGCAGCCAGGGGACTTCCACTGAAGCTTTCTTT	CASSQGTSTEAFF
TRBV12-3/TRBV12-4	many	TRBJ2-7	.	TGTGCCAGCAGTTCCCTGGGGGAAGAGTACTTC	CASSSLGEEYF
TRBV15	many	TRBJ2-2	.	TGTGCCACCAGCAGAGATTTAGGCGGGGAGCTGTTTTTT	CATSRDLGGELFF
TRBV7-8	.	TRBJ1-6	TRBD1	TGTGCCAGCAGCTTAGTCGCGACAGGGGGTTCTTCACCCCTCCACTTT	CASSLVATGGSSPLHF
TRBV24-1	.	TRBJ2-7	TRBD1	TGTGCCACCAGTGATCCCGCCCGAGGGGGACAGGGGGCCTACGAGCAGTACTTC	CATSDPARGGQGAYEQYF
TRBV6-5	many	TRBJ1-1	.	TGTGCCAGCAGTTCCTCCTCCGTCACTGAAGCTTTCTTT	CASSSSSVTEAFF
TRBV12-3/TRBV12-4	many	TRBJ1-3	TRBD1	TGTGCCAGCAGTTCACCGACAGGGGGGAGAAACACCATATATTTT	CASSSPTGGRNTIYF
TRBV4-1	.	TRBJ2-7	.	TGCGCCAGCAGCCAACCGACAGGCCTCAGTAGGGAGCAGTACTTC	CASSQPTGLSREQYF
TRBV28	many	TRBJ1-2	.	TGTGCCAGCAGTTCTCATGACTATGGCTACACCTTC	CASSSHDYGYTF
TRBV29-1	many	TRBJ1-1	.	TGCAGCGTTGTTTTAGTGAACACTGAAGCTTTCTTT	CSVVLVNTEAFF
TRBV6-2/TRBV6-3	many	TRBJ2-5	TRBD1	TGTGCCAGCAGGGCCGGGACAGAAGAGACCCAGTACTTC	CASRAGTEETQYF
TRBV6-2/TRBV6-3	few	TRBJ2-7	TRBD1	TGTGCCAGCAGTTATCTAGGACAGGGAGGAGAATCCTACGAGCAGTACTTC	CASSYLGQGGESYEQYF
TRBV2	many	TRBJ1-5	.	TGTGCCAGCAGCGCGCGGCTTCTTGGTAGCAATCAGCCCCAGCATTTT	CASSARLLGSNQPQHF
TRBV19	few	TRBJ2-5	.	TGTGCCAGTAGTATGGGCGGGACGCTAAGCCAAGAGACCCAGTACTTC	CASSMGGTLSQETQYF
TRBV12-3/TRBV12-4	many	TRBJ2-7	TRBD2	TGTGCCAGCAGTACACAGCCGGGACTAGCTGGAGGCTACGAGCAGTACTTC	CASSTQPGLAGGYEQYF
TRBV6-5	.	TRBJ1-1	.	TGTGCCAGCAGTTACTCTTCCGGGGCGAACACTGAAGCTTTCTTT	CASSYSSGANTEAFF
TRBV3-1	.	TRBJ2-7	.	TGTGCCAGCAGCCAATTGTTCTACGAGCAGTACTTC	CASSQLFYEQYF